The T cell receptor beta chain described here comes from a study of T cells in Graves' hyperthyroidism and ophthalmopathy. Germline lookup yields CDR1 SEHNR and CDR2 FQNEAQ (reference sequence). Trimming at V came to 3 bases and at J to 2 bases, leaving 5 bases not matched to a gene. This CDR3 spans 16 amino acids. Researchers took RNA transcripts and amplified the TCR beta CDR3 regions from them. HTBI primers were used for first-round RT-PCR of the TCR CDR3. TCRdb recomputed calls from the multiplex PCR reads with MiXCR, one row per CDR3 protein. The data contain over 550,000 distinct CDR3 sequences, 16% of them singletons. Diagnosis of hyperthyroidism was new in patients aged 18 to 65, and its duration was under 2 months. Diagnostic decisions used clinical symptoms, serum thyroxine and TRAb, thyroid ultrasound and orbital computed tomography. More than 9.5 ml fresh peripheral blood yielded the PBMCs.

A remark on this clonotype: No antigen is known for it.

Findings of the study overall: Blood also contained most expanded thyroid clonotypes above 0.001.

The receptor was derived from a woman aged 18-29 years with Graves' hyperthyroidism. The sample consisted of blood. The rearrangement joins TRBV7-9 to TRBJ2-1; 9 nucleotides align to TRBD2. As DNA, the CDR3 is TGTGCCAGCAGCTTGGAGACTAGCGGAGCCTACAATGAGCAGTTCTTC. This encodes CASSLETSGAYNEQFF. Supplemented by reference TRBV7-9 and TRBJ2-1, the full variable domain reads DTGVSQNPRHKITKRGQNVTFRCDPISEHNRLYWYRQTLGQGPEFLTYFQNEAQLEKSRLLSDRFSAERPKGSFSTLEIQRTEQGDSAMYLCASSLETSGAYNEQFFGPGTRLTVL.